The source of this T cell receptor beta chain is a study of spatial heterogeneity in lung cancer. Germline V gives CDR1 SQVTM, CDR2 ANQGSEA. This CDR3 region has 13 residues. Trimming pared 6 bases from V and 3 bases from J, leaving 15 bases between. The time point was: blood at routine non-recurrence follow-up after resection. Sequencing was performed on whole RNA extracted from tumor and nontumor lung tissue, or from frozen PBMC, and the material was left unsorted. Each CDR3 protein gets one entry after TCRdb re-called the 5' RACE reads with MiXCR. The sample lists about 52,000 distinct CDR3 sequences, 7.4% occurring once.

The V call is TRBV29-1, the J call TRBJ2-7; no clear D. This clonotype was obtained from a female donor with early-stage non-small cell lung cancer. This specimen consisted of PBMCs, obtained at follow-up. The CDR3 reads CSVSGQVDYEQYF. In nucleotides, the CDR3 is TGCAGCGTCTCGGGCCAGGTCGACTACGAGCAGTACTTC.